This TCR beta chain was retrieved from a study of T-cell reconstitution after alpha-beta-depleted transplantation in children. Many counts were recorded for this clonotype. Construction of the TCRbeta library involved unique molecular identifiers. TCRdb ran MiXCR on the PCR reads and lists one entry per CDR3 protein. The sample yields around 600,000 distinct CDR3 sequences, roughly 15% seen once. Germline V gives CDR1 SQVTM, CDR2 ANQGSEA. V was shortened by 6 bases and J by 3 bases, with 9 bases between the two germline ends. The CDR3 consists of 12 residues. The TCR was taken from a human donor who donated a stem cell graft to a child with acute myeloid leukemia. This chain links TRBV29-1 with TRBJ2-1; D not resolved. The sample consisted of PBMCs from the stem cell graft donor, taken from the stem cell graft. CDR3 in amino acids: CSVQVNYNEQFF. CDR3 in DNA: TGCAGCGTCCAGGTAAACTACAATGAGCAGTTCTTC.